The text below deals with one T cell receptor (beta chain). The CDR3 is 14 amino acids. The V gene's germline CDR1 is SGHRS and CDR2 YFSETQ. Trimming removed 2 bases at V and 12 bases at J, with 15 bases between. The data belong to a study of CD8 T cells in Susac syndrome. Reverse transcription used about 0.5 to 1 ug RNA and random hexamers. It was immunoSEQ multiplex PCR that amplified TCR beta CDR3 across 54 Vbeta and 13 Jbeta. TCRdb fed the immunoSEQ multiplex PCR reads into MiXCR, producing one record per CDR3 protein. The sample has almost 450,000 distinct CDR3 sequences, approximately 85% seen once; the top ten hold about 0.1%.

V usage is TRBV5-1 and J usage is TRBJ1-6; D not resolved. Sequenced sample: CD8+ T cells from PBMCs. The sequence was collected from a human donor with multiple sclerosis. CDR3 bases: TGCGCCAGCAGCTTAACCGGACGCCATTTACCCCTCCACTTT. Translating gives CASSLTGRHLPLHF.